Listed below are T cell receptor beta chains from one sample, sequenced in a study of blood T cell repertoires in COVID-19. The table came from immunoSEQ multiplex PCR; TCRdb's copy has only in-frame clones and leaves some out. The sample has 350,000 to 500,000 clones; over 75% are singletons. The specimen was PBMCs or T cells enriched from blood (not recorded which). The receptors originated from a woman under 30 who had been exposed to COVID-19. Each CDR3 is given with its conserved first and last residue.

j_gene: TRBJ2-2; v_gene: TRBV5-4; CDR3aa: CASSLAGLAGTGELFF
j_gene: TRBJ1-1; v_gene: TRBV6-5; CDR3aa: CASSYQQGSPFEAFF
j_gene: TRBJ1-5; v_gene: TRBV6-1; CDR3aa: CASSEMGGSDQPQHF
j_gene: TRBJ2-4; v_gene: TRBV25-1; CDR3aa: CASSESTLAKNIQYF
j_gene: TRBJ2-7; v_gene: TRBV19; CDR3aa: CASGGRGYYEQYF
j_gene: TRBJ1-1; v_gene: TRBV7-9; CDR3aa: CASSLSVGGITEAFF
j_gene: TRBJ1-3; v_gene: TRBV11-3; CDR3aa: CASSTGQGNTIYF
j_gene: TRBJ1-1; v_gene: TRBV14; CDR3aa: CASSPSEAAFPNTEAFF
j_gene: TRBJ2-4; v_gene: TRBV7-8; CDR3aa: CASSLDRGGIGDIQYF
j_gene: TRBJ2-7; v_gene: TRBV24-1; CDR3aa: CATSDPGTSNGEQYF
j_gene: TRBJ1-2; v_gene: TRBV5-1; CDR3aa: CASSTEQGGPYGYTF
j_gene: TRBJ1-2; v_gene: TRBV25-1; CDR3aa: CASSETGIIYGYTF
j_gene: TRBJ1-1; v_gene: TRBV6-6; CDR3aa: CATRKENLNTEAFF
j_gene: TRBJ1-2; v_gene: TRBV11-2; CDR3aa: CASSLEAVPSYGYTF
j_gene: TRBJ1-2; v_gene: TRBV7-2; CDR3aa: CASSPRGQLNYGYTF
j_gene: TRBJ2-1; v_gene: TRBV7-2; CDR3aa: CASSLVQGARNEQFF
j_gene: TRBJ1-1; v_gene: TRBV7-9; CDR3aa: CASSPGQGSVNTEAFF
j_gene: TRBJ2-5; v_gene: TRBV7-7; CDR3aa: CASSRSGGLQETQYF
j_gene: TRBJ2-1; v_gene: TRBV5-1; CDR3aa: CASSFSGPSSYNEQFF
j_gene: TRBJ2-7; v_gene: TRBV2; CDR3aa: CASMGLAGGLYEQYF
j_gene: TRBJ1-6; v_gene: TRBV28; CDR3aa: CASKTVSYNSPLHF
j_gene: TRBJ2-1; v_gene: TRBV4-3; CDR3aa: CASSQDPSDRNEQFF
j_gene: TRBJ2-7; v_gene: TRBV18; CDR3aa: CASSPNRGSSYEQYF
j_gene: TRBJ2-5; v_gene: TRBV19; CDR3aa: CASSIGQGETQYF
j_gene: TRBJ2-5; v_gene: TRBV19; CDR3aa: CASSTGQIQETQYF
j_gene: TRBJ1-2; v_gene: TRBV6-5; CDR3aa: CASSPLRPNYGYTF
j_gene: TRBJ2-7; v_gene: TRBV4-1; CDR3aa: CASSHQETSGSSYEQYF
j_gene: TRBJ2-7; v_gene: TRBV18; CDR3aa: CASSPPALGGDEQYF
j_gene: TRBJ2-3; v_gene: TRBV19; CDR3aa: CASSIQGRPDTQYF
j_gene: TRBJ1-5; v_gene: TRBV28; CDR3aa: CASSTSTGGGLSQPQHF
j_gene: TRBJ1-2; v_gene: TRBV10-2; CDR3aa: CASSESGQPPPSYGYTF
j_gene: TRBJ1-6; v_gene: TRBV9; CDR3aa: CASSVEAGQRGDNSPLHF
j_gene: TRBJ2-1; v_gene: TRBV9; CDR3aa: CASSAGTGSYNEQFF
j_gene: TRBJ2-3; v_gene: TRBV4-3; CDR3aa: CASSQDPAGGRTDTQYF
j_gene: TRBJ2-2; v_gene: TRBV11-2; CDR3aa: CASSTDRENTGELFF
j_gene: TRBJ1-1; v_gene: TRBV7-9; CDR3aa: CASRTGDRTEAFF
j_gene: TRBJ1-6; v_gene: TRBV4-2; CDR3aa: CASSQEIRALGNSPLHF
j_gene: TRBJ1-1; v_gene: TRBV28; CDR3aa: CASSLTDMNTEAFF
j_gene: TRBJ2-7; v_gene: TRBV10-1; CDR3aa: CASSARRSSYEQYF
j_gene: TRBJ1-6; v_gene: TRBV28; CDR3aa: CASSLRRLVSSPLHF
j_gene: TRBJ2-7; v_gene: TRBV12-3/TRBV12-4; CDR3aa: CASSWGQDEQYF
j_gene: TRBJ2-1; v_gene: TRBV10-1; CDR3aa: CASSEGRGPAIHEQFF
j_gene: TRBJ2-2; v_gene: TRBV6-2/TRBV6-3; CDR3aa: CASSKRLAGGQTGELFF
j_gene: TRBJ2-4; v_gene: TRBV28; CDR3aa: CASSFGPNIQYF
j_gene: TRBJ1-5; v_gene: TRBV2; CDR3aa: CASSTVEGDQPQHF
j_gene: TRBJ2-3; v_gene: TRBV5-1; CDR3aa: CASSRTSPSTDTQYF
j_gene: TRBJ1-2; v_gene: TRBV11-2; CDR3aa: CASSIKTGDQLHTLEGYTF
j_gene: TRBJ2-7; v_gene: TRBV7-9; CDR3aa: CASSLSAYEQYF
j_gene: TRBJ2-3; v_gene: TRBV27; CDR3aa: CASSLATPPSTDTQYF
j_gene: TRBJ1-2; v_gene: TRBV6-2/TRBV6-3; CDR3aa: CASSRWTDRFGGLGYTF
j_gene: TRBJ1-4; v_gene: TRBV18; CDR3aa: CASSQDRREEKLFF
j_gene: TRBJ2-1; v_gene: TRBV10-2; CDR3aa: CARPAPWTGLWDEQFF
j_gene: TRBJ2-2; v_gene: TRBV19; CDR3aa: CASSTLRGGELFF
j_gene: TRBJ1-6; v_gene: TRBV5-5; CDR3aa: CASSGLQGANSPLHF
j_gene: TRBJ2-7; v_gene: TRBV6-5; CDR3aa: CASSYPSGQGYEQYF
j_gene: TRBJ1-1; v_gene: TRBV5-1; CDR3aa: CASSLGQMNTEAFF
j_gene: TRBJ2-1; v_gene: TRBV11-3; CDR3aa: CASSASTGLYLGEQFF